This TCR beta chain was observed in a study of human T cells and chemical hapten exposure. On the study more broadly: Across the whole study, which lasted roughly 24 weeks, patients were given diphenylcyclopropenone on the scalp once a week. Patch tests applied 0.01% DPC to the upper back, read at 6 days.

One entry per CDR3 protein results from TCRdb running MiXCR on the RACE reads. This sample has about 380,000 distinct CDR3 sequences, with approximately 5% found just once. Regarding time point: pre-sensitization, week 0. Treatment described: therapeutic diphenylcyclopropenone sensitization with weekly scalp DPC. The J segment lost 7 bases and the V segment lost 3 bases, leaving 6 bases of the junction unmatched. The CDR3 consists of 14 residues. This sequence joins TRBV12-3 or TRBV12-4 and TRBJ2-1; 7 bases are a match to TRBD2. The material sequenced was whole blood, taken in connection with sensitization to the hapten diphenylcyclopropenone (DPC). The clonotype comes from a woman in her forties or fifties with alopecia areata. Some clones in this sample may be carry-over from other donors' samples. The CDR3 protein is CASSFGGSPNEQFF. DNA for the CDR3: TGTGCCAGCAGTTTCGGCGGGAGTCCGAATGAGCAGTTCTTC.